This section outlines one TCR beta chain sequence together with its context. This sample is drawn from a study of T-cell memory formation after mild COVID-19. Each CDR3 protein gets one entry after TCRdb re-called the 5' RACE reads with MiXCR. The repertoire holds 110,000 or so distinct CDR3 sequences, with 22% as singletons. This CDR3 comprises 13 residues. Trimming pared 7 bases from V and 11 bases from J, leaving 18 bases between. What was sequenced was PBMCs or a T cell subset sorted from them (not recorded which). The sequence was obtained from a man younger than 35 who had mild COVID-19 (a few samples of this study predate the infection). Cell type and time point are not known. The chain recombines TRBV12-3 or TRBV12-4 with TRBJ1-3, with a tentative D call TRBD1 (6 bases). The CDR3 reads CASNPGGGLSIYF. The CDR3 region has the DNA TGTGCCAGCAACCCGGGGGGGGGCTTGTCCATATATTTT.